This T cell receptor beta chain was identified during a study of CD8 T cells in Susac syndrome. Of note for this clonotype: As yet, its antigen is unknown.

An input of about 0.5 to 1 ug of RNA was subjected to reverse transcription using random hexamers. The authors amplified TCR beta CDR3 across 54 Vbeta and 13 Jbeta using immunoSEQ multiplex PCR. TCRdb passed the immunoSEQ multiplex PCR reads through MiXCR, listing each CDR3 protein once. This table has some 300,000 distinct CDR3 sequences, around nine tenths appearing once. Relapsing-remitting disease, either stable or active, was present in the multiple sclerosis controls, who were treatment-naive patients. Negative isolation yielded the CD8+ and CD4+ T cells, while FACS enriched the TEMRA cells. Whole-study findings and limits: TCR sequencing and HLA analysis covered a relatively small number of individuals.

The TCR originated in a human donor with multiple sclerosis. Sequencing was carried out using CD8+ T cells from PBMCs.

As DNA, the CDR3 is TGTGCCAGCAGCTTAGGAGCGGTTGTGGAGACCCAGTACTTC. It is translated as CASSLGAVVETQYF. The chain couples TRBV7-6 to TRBJ2-5; maybe TRBD2 (5 bases). The germline V gene has CDR1 SGHVS and CDR2 FNYEAQ. V lost 1 base and J 5 bases, leaving 11 bases between the germline ends. This CDR3 region has 14 residues.